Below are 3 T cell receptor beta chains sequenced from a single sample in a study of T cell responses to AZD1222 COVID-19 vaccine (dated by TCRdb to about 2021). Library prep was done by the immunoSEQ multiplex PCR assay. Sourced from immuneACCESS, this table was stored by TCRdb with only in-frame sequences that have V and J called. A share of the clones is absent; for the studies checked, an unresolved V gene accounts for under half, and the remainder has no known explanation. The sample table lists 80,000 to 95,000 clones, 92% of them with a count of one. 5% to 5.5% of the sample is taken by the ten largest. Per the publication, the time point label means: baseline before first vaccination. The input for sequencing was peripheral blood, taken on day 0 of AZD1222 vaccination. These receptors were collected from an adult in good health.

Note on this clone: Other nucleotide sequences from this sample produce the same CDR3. Here the CDR3 DNA reads TGTGCCAGCAGCGTAGGAGGGAATTCACCCCTCCACTTT. It specifies CASSVGGNSPLHF. The genes are TRBV9 and TRBJ1-6; D is ambiguous. CDR3 size: 13 residues. V was pared by 0 bases and J by 7 bases, with 5 bases between. Germline CDR1 SGDLS, CDR2 YYNGEE.

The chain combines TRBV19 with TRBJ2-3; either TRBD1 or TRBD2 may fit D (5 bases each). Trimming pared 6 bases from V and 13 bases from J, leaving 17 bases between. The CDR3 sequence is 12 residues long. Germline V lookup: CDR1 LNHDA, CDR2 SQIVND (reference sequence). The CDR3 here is CASSRAGTGKYF. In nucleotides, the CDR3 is TGTGCCAGTAGCAGGGCCGGGACCGGGAAGTATTTT.

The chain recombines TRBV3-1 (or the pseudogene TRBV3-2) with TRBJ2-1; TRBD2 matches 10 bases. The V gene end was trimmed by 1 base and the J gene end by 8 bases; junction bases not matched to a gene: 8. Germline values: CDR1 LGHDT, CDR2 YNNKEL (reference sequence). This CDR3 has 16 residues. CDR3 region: CASSQVSSGRAHEQFF. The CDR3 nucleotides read TGTGCCAGCAGCCAAGTTTCCAGCGGGAGGGCCCATGAGCAGTTCTTC.